The source of this T cell receptor beta chain is a study of cytomegalovirus exposure and HLA in healthy donors. Study-wide findings and caveats: Subsequent analysis of the 120 or so validation repertoires found a tendency for first-cohort TCR clusters to co-occur. The authors enumerated roughly 180 TCR beta chains as linked to cytomegalovirus.

Looked up from germline, CDR1 is SNHLY and CDR2 is FYNNEI. V shed 1 base and J shed 6 bases, with 15 bases lying between them. The CDR3 spans 15 residues. The repertoire was sequenced with immunoSEQ multiplex PCR; TCRdb's copy has only in-frame clones and lacks some. The profile covers more than 80,000 clones, with approximately 96% appearing a single time and approximately 1.4% taken by the ten largest. As for this clone: Its cognate antigen is unknown.

This TCR was sampled from a woman aged 18-29 years in good health and CMV-seronegative. The source material was PBMCs. The rearrangement joins TRBV2 to TRBJ1-1, with a tentative D call TRBD1 (5 bases). The CDR3 DNA sequence: TGTGCCAGCAGTGAAGAGGACATGCGACAAGCTGAAGCTTTCTTT. Translating it yields CASSEEDMRQAEAFF.